These T cell receptor beta chains were read from a single sample in a study of Tregs in tolerant kidney transplant recipients. This table comes from immunoSEQ multiplex PCR, and its TCRdb copy is limited to in-frame clones, with some not included. The top ten hold 7.1% of the sample, which has about 2,500 clones, under 45% seen once. For these TCRs, the target antigens are not known. The specimen was Tregs from blood cultured with allogeneic cells. The receptors stem from a human donor in good health. Both conserved end residues are part of each CDR3. A D gene is named only where the DNA matches it firmly. For some rows the clone size is stated as once, few or many, or as a class when expanded; others skip it.

size	J	D	V	DNA	CDR3
-	TRBJ2-2	-	TRBV7-6	TGTGCCAGCAGCTCCTATAAGGGCACCGGGGAGCTGTTTTTT	CASSSYKGTGELFF
-	TRBJ2-1	TRBD1	TRBV18	TGTGCCAGCTCACCCGGGACAGGGTCGTACAATGAGCAGTTCTTC	CASSPGTGSYNEQFF
-	TRBJ2-1	-	TRBV6-4	TGTGCCAGCAGTCGCAGAGGGGATCCTACCAATGAGCAGTTCTTC	CASSRRGDPTNEQFF
once	TRBJ2-3	-	TRBV25-1	TGTGCCAGCACCGGGGTAGGTGGCACAGATACGCAGTATTTT	CASTGVGGTDTQYF
few	TRBJ1-2	-	TRBV6-5	TGTGCCAGCAGTAGGGACAAACAAAACTATGGCTACACCTTC	CASSRDKQNYGYTF
-	TRBJ2-3	-	TRBV5-4	TGTGCCAGCAGCTTGCCCCGGTGGGAGACAGATACGCAGTATTTT	CASSLPRWETDTQYF
medium-sized	TRBJ2-1	-	TRBV7-2	TGTGCCAGCAGCTTAGTAGGGGGTATCGAAAATGAGCAGTTCTTC	CASSLVGGIENEQFF
medium-sized	TRBJ2-7	TRBD2	TRBV11-2	TGTGCCAGCAGCCTAGCGGGAGGTCGCTACGAGCAGTACTTC	CASSLAGGRYEQYF
few	TRBJ1-1	-	TRBV4-1	TGCGCCAGCAGCCAGGGGGACGGTAGAGCGACTGAAGCTTTCTTT	CASSQGDGRATEAFF
-	TRBJ2-7	-	TRBV11-3	TGTGCCAGCAGCCGCCCGGACAGAGGCGAGCAGTACTTC	CASSRPDRGEQYF
-	TRBJ1-4	-	TRBV6-6	TGTGCCAGCAGTAGACCGGGACGGGGCGAAAAACTGTTTTTT	CASSRPGRGEKLFF
-	TRBJ1-3	TRBD1	TRBV5-1	TGCGCCAGCAGCAACCCAGGGGGGGTGTACTCTGGAAACACCATATATTTT	CASSNPGGVYSGNTIYF
-	TRBJ2-1	TRBD2	TRBV12-5	TGTGCTAGTGGCCCCGGGACTAGCGGGAGTAATGAGCAGTTCTTC	CASGPGTSGSNEQFF
-	TRBJ1-1	TRBD1	TRBV19	TGTGCCAGTAGTATTTCGGGACAGGGCTTTCATACTGAAGCTTTCTTT	CASSISGQGFHTEAFF
-	TRBJ2-5	-	TRBV11-1	TGTGCCAGCAGCTTCCCGGGAAAAGAGACCCAGTACTTC	CASSFPGKETQYF
-	TRBJ1-2	-	TRBV2	TGTGCCAGCAGTGTTGACAGTATTTGGTATGGCTACACCTTC	CASSVDSIWYGYTF
-	TRBJ1-1	-	TRBV7-4	TGTGCCAGCAGCTCCAAAGTGAACACTGAAGCTTTCTTT	CASSSKVNTEAFF
-	TRBJ2-7	TRBD2	TRBV5-6	TGTGCCAGCAGTCGGAGACTAGCGTCGGCCTACGAGCAGTACTTC	CASSRRLASAYEQYF
-	TRBJ2-7	TRBD1	TRBV5-1	TGCGCCAGCAGCATAGCCGGGACAGGGGGCAACTACGAGCAGTACTTC	CASSIAGTGGNYEQYF
-	TRBJ2-2	-	TRBV5-1	TGCGCCAGCAGCTTGAGTGCAGGGAACACCGGGGAGCTGTTTTTT	CASSLSAGNTGELFF
few	TRBJ1-4	-	TRBV19	TGTGCCAGTATTAAGGGGCAAACTAATGAAAAACTGTTTTTT	CASIKGQTNEKLFF
-	TRBJ2-1	TRBD2	TRBV6-6	TGTGCCAGCAGGGGGGGAGGGAGACAGAATGAGCAGTTCTTC	CASRGGGRQNEQFF
large	TRBJ1-4	-	TRBV9	TGTGCCAGCAGCGTAGGTTGGGCGTCTAATGAAAAACTGTTTTTT	CASSVGWASNEKLFF
-	TRBJ2-1	-	TRBV9	TGTGCCAGCAGCGTAGAAGGCGCGAGTTACAATGAGCAGTTCTTC	CASSVEGASYNEQFF
-	TRBJ2-1	-	TRBV5-4	TGTGCCAGCAGCTTGGAACAAAGCTCCTACAATGAGCAGTTCTTC	CASSLEQSSYNEQFF
medium-sized	TRBJ1-3	-	TRBV6-6	TGTGCCAGCAGCACCGGGACTCTCGGAAACACCATATATTTT	CASSTGTLGNTIYF
-	TRBJ1-4	-	TRBV5-4	TGTGCCAGCAGCGGGATTCCGGGACGGCCTAATGAAAAACTGTTTTTT	CASSGIPGRPNEKLFF
-	TRBJ2-1	TRBD1	TRBV25-1	TGTGCCAGCAGGGCCGGTCCTGAACAGGGGTCTGAGCAGTTCTTC	CASRAGPEQGSEQFF
once	TRBJ2-1	TRBD1	TRBV19	TGTGCCAGTAGCTCACGGGACAGGTTTATATATGAGCAGTTCTTC	CASSSRDRFIYEQFF
once	TRBJ2-1	-	TRBV6-1	TGTGCCAGCAGGGTGCCCGGCCCCTCAATGGAGTTCTTC	CASRVPGPSMEFF
-	TRBJ2-1	TRBD2	TRBV9	TGTGCCAGCAGCGTGCTCCGGACTAGCGGCTACAATGAGCAGTTCTTC	CASSVLRTSGYNEQFF
-	TRBJ2-3	-	TRBV9	TGTGCCAGCAGCGTAGTTGGGGGGGCCACAGATACGCAGTATTTT	CASSVVGGATDTQYF
large	TRBJ2-3	-	TRBV9	TGTGCCAGCAGCACCTCGTTGGACGAACGCACAGATACGCAGTATTTT	CASSTSLDERTDTQYF
medium-sized	TRBJ2-7	TRBD2	TRBV9	TGTGCCAGCAGCTTACAACTAGCGGGACTTAAAGAGCAGTACTTC	CASSLQLAGLKEQYF
-	TRBJ1-1	TRBD1	TRBV10-2	TGCGCCAGCAGCCGGGGACAGTCTGGCACTGAAGCTTTCTTT	CASSRGQSGTEAFF
once	TRBJ1-5	-	TRBV7-3	TGTGCCAGCAGCTTCGGGCGAACGATAATCGGCAATCAGCCCCAGCATTTT	CASSFGRTIIGNQPQHF
large	TRBJ1-6	-	TRBV7-2	TGTGCCAGCAGCTTGGCAGGGGTCCTTTATAATTCACCCCTCCACTTT	CASSLAGVLYNSPLHF